The 10 T cell receptor beta chains in this list originate from one sample, sequenced in a study of sequential checkpoint blockade in melanoma. Assay: immunoSEQ multiplex PCR; the TCRdb copy retains only in-frame clones and omits some. The sample holds fewer than 40,000 clones, 86% seen once. Treatment reported: randomized to nivolumab then ipilimumab (arm A) or the reverse (arm B). The sample here was CD8+ T cells sorted from blood (inferred from file names), taken from a patient given nivolumab and ipilimumab in sequence. The origin of the receptors is a human donor with melanoma.

This clone came up a few times. The V gene is TRBV28, the J gene TRBJ2-7, with TRBD1 matching 7 bases. V dropped 3 bases and J dropped 2; count of bases not matched to a gene: 4. The germline CDR1 and CDR2 sequences are MDHEN and SYDVKM. The CDR3 is 14 residues long. The CDR3 loop reads CASSFTGETYEQYF. In DNA form, the CDR3 reads TGTGCCAGCAGTTTCACAGGGGAGACCTACGAGCAGTACTTC.

This clone was seen a single time. The J gene is TRBJ2-4, the V gene TRBV10-2; D might be TRBD1 (5 bases). The CDR3 has 11 residues. V was cut by 2 bases and J by 15 bases, with 11 bases left in between. Looked up from germline, CDR1 is WSHSY and CDR2 is SAAADI. The CDR3 loop reads CASSEGQGLYF. The CDR3 DNA sequence: TGCGCCAGCAGTGAGGGTCAGGGCCTGTACTTC.

The rearrangement links TRBV25-1 to TRBJ2-3; 7 nucleotides align to TRBD1. V trimming: 7 bases; J trimming: 0 bases; junction bases outside the gene matches: 4. This CDR3 spans 14 amino acids. Germline V gives CDR1 MGHDK, CDR2 SYGVNS. CDR3 amino acids: CASNNRGSTDTQYF. CDR3 DNA sequence: TGTGCCAGCAACAACAGGGGTAGCACAGATACGCAGTATTTT.

V gene TRBV7-8 combines with J gene TRBJ1-6, with 10 bases identical to TRBD1. V shed 4 bases, J shed 9 bases, and the junction held 6 bases outside the gene matches. This CDR3 has 15 amino acids. The V gene's germline CDR1 is SGHVS and CDR2 FQNEAQ. CDR3 sequence reads: CASSSRTGGSSPLHF. CDR3 DNA: TGTGCCAGCAGCTCCCGGACAGGGGGTTCTTCACCCCTCCACTTT.

The CDR3 loop reads CASSQGGAGVVETQYF. The CDR3 DNA reads as TGTGCCAGCAGCCAGGGAGGCGCGGGAGTCGTCGAGACCCAGTACTTC. The chain has TRBV14 and TRBJ2-5; 7 bases agree with TRBD2. Germline loops: CDR1 SGHDN, CDR2 FVKESK. The trim removed 3 bases at V and 5 bases at J, leaving 12 bases unmatched. The CDR3 runs 16 residues. The full variable domain, rest sourced from reference TRBV14 and TRBJ2-5, is EAGVTQFPSHSVIEKGQTVTLRCDPISGHDNLYWYRRVMGKEIKFLLHFVKESKQDESGMPNNRFLAERTGGTYSTLKVQPAELEDSGVYFCASSQGGAGVVETQYFGPGTRLLVL.

This clone occurred once. The rearrangement uses TRBV6-5 and TRBJ2-1; weak D call: TRBD1 (6 bases). The CDR3 extends over 13 amino acids. Trimming removed 2 bases at V and 10 bases at J, with 12 bases between. Per the germline V gene, CDR1 is MNHEY and CDR2 is SVGAGI. CDR3 region: CASSYAGTIEQFF. The CDR3 DNA reads TGTGCCAGCAGTTACGCCGGGACAATAGAGCAGTTCTTC.

The J gene is TRBJ2-7, the V gene TRBV27, with a tentative D call TRBD2 (6 bases). V was pared by 5 bases and J by 5 bases, with 25 bases between. The CDR3 runs to 17 residues. CDR1 and CDR2 from the germline V gene are MNHEY and SMNVEV (reference sequence). This CDR3 is CASSPGLPSARPHEQYF. DNA for the CDR3: TGTGCCAGCAGTCCGGGACTCCCGTCCGCCCGACCCCACGAGCAGTACTTC.

The chain joins TRBV5-1 to TRBJ2-5; the D gene is possibly TRBD1 (6 bases). The DNA end favors TRBJ2-7, so the J call may be wrong. CDR1 and CDR2 from the germline V gene are SGHRS and YFSETQ. This CDR3 contains 13 residues. The CDR3 reads CASSYGTPYEQYF. In nucleotides, the CDR3 is TGCGCCAGCAGCTACGGGACACCATACGAGCAGTACTTC.

Within the sample, this clone is medium-sized. CDR3 amino acids: CSAAGTSVNNEQFF. CDR3 bases: TGCAGCGCCGCCGGGACTAGCGTAAACAATGAGCAGTTCTTC. The rearrangement links TRBV29-1 to TRBJ2-1, with TRBD2 matching 10 bases. This CDR3 has 14 amino acids. V shed 7 bases, J shed 5 bases, and the junction held 8 bases outside the gene matches. CDR1 is SQVTM and CDR2 is ANQGSEA in the germline V gene.

The chain carries TRBV19 and TRBJ1-5; D is possibly TRBD1 (6 bases). The CDR3 length is 12 residues. The germline CDR1 and CDR2 sequences are LNHDA and SQIVND (reference sequence). Deletions cut 10 bases from V and 6 bases from J, with 13 bases between. Here the CDR3 reads CATSEGVQPQHF. The CDR3 DNA reads as TGTGCCACCAGCGAGGGGGTTCAGCCCCAGCATTTT.